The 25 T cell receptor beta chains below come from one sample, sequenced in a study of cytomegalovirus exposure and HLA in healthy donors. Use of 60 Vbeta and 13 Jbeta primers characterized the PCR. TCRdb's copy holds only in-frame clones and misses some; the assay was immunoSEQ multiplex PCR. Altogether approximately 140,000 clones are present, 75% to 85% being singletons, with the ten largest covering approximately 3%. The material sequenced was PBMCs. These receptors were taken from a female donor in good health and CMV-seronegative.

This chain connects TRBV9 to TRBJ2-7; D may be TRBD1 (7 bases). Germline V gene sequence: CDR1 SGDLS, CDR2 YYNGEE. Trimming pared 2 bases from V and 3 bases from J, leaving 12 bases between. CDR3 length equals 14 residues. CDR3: CASSVTGRFYEQYF. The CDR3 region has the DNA TGTGCCAGCAGCGTGACAGGGAGGTTCTACGAGCAGTACTTC.

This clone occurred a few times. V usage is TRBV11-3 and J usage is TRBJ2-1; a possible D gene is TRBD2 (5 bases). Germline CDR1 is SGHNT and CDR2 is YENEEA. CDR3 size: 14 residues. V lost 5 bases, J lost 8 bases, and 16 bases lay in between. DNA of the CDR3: TGTGCCAGCAGCCCATCGAGGGCGCGGTATGAGCAGTTCTTC. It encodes CASSPSRARYEQFF.

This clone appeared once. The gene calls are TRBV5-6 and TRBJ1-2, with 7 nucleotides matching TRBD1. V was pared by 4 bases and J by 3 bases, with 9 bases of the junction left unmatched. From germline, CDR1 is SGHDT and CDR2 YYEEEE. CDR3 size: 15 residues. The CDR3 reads CASSLPRGQDYGYTF. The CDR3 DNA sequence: TGTGCCAGCAGCCTACCGAGGGGGCAGGACTATGGCTACACCTTC.

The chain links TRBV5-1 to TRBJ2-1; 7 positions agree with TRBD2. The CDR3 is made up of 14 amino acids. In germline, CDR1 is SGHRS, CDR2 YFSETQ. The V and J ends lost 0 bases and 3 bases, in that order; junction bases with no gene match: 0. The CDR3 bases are TGCGCCAGCAGCTTGGGGACTAGCTACAATGAGCAGTTCTTC. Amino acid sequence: CASSLGTSYNEQFF. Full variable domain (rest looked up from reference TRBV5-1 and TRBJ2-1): KAGVTQTPRYLIKTRGQQVTLSCSPISGHRSVSWYQQTPGQGLQFLFEYFSETQRNKGNFPGRFSGRQFSNSRSEMNVSTLELGDSALYLCASSLGTSYNEQFFGPGTRLTVL.

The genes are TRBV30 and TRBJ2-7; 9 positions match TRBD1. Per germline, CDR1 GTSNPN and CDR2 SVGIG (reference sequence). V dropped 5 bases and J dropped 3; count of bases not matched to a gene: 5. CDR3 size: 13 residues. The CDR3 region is CAWRRDRDYEQYF. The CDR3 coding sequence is TGTGCCTGGCGCAGGGACAGGGACTACGAGCAGTACTTC.

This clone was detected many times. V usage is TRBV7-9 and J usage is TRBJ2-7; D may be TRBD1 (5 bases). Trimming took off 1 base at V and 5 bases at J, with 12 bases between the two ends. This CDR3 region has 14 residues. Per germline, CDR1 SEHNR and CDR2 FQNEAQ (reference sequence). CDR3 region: CASSLVQVLDEQYF. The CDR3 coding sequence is TGTGCCAGCAGCTTAGTACAGGTTTTGGACGAGCAGTACTTC.

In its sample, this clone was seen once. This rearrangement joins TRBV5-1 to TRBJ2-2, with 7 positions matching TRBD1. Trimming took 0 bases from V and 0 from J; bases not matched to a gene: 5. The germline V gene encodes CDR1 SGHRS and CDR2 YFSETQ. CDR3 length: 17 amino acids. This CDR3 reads CASSLVVGGANTGELFF. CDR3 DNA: TGCGCCAGCAGCTTGGTTGTAGGGGGCGCGAACACCGGGGAGCTGTTTTTT.

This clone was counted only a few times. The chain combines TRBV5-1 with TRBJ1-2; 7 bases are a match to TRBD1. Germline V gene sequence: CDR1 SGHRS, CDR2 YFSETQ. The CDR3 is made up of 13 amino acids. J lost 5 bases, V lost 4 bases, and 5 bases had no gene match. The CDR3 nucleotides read TGCGCCAGCAGCGTGGACAGGACATATGGCTACACCTTC. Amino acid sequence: CASSVDRTYGYTF.

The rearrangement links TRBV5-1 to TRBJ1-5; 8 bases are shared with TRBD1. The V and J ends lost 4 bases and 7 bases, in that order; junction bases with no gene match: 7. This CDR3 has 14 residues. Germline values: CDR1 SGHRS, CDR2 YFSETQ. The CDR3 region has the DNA TGCGCCAGCAGCGCGGACAGGGTACGGCAGCCCCAGCATTTT. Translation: CASSADRVRQPQHF.

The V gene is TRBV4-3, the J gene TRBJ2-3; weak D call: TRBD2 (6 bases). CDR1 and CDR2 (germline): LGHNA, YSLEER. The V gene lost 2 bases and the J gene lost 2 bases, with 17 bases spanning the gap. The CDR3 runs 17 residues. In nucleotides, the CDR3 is TGCGCCAGCAGCCAAATGGGGGGTGGGAGGTTCACAGATACGCAGTATTTT. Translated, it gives CASSQMGGGRFTDTQYF.

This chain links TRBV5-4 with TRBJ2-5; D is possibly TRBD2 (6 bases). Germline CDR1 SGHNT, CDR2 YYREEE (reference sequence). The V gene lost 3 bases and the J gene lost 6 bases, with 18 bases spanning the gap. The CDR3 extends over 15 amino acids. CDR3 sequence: CASSSQYASAKTQYF. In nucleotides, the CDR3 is TGTGCCAGCAGCTCCCAATATGCTAGCGCTAAGACCCAGTACTTC.

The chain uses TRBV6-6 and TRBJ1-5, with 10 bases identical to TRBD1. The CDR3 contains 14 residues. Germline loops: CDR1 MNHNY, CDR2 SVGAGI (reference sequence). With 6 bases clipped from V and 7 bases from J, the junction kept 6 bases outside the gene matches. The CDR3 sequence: CASSRDRGAQPQHF. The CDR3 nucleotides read TGTGCCAGCAGCCGGGACAGGGGAGCGCAGCCCCAGCATTTT.

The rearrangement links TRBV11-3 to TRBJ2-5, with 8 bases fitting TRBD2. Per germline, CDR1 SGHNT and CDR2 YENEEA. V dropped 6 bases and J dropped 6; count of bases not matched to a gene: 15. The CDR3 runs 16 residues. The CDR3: CASSGGSGTVGKTQYF. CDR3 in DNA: TGTGCCAGCAGTGGGGGTAGCGGGACCGTAGGAAAGACCCAGTACTTC.

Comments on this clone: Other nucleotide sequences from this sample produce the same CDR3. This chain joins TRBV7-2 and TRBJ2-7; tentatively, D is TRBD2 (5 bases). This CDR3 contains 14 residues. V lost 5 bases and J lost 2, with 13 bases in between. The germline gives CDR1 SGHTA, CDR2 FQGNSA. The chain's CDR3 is CASSLGLAAYEQYF. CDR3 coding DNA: TGTGCCAGCAGCCTAGGCCTAGCTGCCTACGAGCAGTACTTC.

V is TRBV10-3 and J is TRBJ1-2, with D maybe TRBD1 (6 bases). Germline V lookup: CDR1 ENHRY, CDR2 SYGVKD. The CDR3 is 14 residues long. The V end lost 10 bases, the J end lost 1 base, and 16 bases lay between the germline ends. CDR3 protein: CATSDSHLNYGYTF. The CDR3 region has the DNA TGTGCCACCTCGGACAGTCATCTTAACTATGGCTACACCTTC.

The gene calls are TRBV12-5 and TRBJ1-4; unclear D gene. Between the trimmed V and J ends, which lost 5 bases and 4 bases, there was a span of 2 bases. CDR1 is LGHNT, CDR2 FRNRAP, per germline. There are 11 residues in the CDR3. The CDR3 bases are TGTGCTAGTGGTCTTAATGAAAAACTGTTTTTT. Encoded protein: CASGLNEKLFF. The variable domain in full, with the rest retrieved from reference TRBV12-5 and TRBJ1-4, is DARVTQTPRHKVTEMGQEVTMRCQPILGHNTVFWYRQTMMQGLELLAYFRNRAPLDDSGMPKDRFSAEMPDATLATLKIQPSEPRDSAVYFCASGLNEKLFFGSGTQLSVL.

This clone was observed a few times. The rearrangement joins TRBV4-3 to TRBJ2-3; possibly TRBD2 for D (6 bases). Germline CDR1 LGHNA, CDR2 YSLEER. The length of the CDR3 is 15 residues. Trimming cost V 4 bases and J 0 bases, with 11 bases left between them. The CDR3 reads CASSPGSFSTDTQYF. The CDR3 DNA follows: TGCGCCAGCAGCCCCGGGAGTTTTAGCACAGATACGCAGTATTTT.

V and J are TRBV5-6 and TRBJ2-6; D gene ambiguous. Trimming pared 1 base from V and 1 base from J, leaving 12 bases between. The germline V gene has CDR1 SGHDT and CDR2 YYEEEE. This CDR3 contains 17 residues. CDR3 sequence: CASSLPSRVSGANVLTF. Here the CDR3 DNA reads TGTGCCAGCAGCTTGCCGAGTCGGGTTTCTGGGGCCAACGTCCTGACTTTC.

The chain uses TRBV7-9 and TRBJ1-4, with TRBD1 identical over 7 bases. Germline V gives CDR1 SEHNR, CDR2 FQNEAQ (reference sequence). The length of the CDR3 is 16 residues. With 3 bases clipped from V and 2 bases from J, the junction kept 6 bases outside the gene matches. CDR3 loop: CASSFPEGATNEKLFF. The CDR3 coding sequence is TGTGCCAGCAGCTTTCCAGAGGGGGCCACTAATGAAAAACTGTTTTTT.

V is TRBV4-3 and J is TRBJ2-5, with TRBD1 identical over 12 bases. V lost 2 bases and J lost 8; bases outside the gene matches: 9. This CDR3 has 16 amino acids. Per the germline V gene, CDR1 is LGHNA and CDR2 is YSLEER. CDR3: CASSQSPGQGAGTQYF. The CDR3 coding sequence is TGCGCCAGCAGCCAAAGCCCGGGACAGGGGGCGGGAACCCAGTACTTC.

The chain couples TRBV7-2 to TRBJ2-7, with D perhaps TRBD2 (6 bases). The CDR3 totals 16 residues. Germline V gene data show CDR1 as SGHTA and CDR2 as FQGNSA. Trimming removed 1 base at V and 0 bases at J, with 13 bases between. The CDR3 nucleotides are TGTGCCAGCAGCTTAGTGGCGGGGCTCGTCTCCTACGAGCAGTACTTC. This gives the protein CASSLVAGLVSYEQYF.

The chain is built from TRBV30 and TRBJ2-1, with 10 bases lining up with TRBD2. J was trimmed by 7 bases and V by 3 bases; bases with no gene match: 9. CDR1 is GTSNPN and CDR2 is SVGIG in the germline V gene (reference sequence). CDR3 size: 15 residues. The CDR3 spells CAWRAGLAGVNEQFF. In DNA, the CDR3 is TGTGCCTGGAGGGCGGGCCTAGCGGGAGTGAATGAGCAGTTCTTC.

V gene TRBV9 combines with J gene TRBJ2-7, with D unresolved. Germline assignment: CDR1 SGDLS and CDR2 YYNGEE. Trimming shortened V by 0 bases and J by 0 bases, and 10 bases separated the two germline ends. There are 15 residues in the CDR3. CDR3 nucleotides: TGTGCCAGCAGCGTAGGGCAGGCCAACTCCTACGAGCAGTACTTC. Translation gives CASSVGQANSYEQYF.

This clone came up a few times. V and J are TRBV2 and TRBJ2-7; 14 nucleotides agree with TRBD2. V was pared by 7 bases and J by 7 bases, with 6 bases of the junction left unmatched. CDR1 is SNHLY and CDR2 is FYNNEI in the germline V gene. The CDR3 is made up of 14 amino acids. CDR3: CASKGTSGSGEQYF. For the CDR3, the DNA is TGTGCCAGCAAAGGGACTAGCGGGAGTGGGGAGCAGTACTTC.

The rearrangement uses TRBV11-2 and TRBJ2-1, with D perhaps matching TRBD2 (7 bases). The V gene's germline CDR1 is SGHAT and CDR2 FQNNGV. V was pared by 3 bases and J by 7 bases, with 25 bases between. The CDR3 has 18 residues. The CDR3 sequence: CASSFVRGGSGPRNEQFF. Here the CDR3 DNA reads TGTGCCAGCAGCTTTGTTCGAGGGGGTAGCGGGCCTCGGAATGAGCAGTTCTTC. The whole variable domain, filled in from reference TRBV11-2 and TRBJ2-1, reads EAGVAQSPRYKIIEKRQSVAFWCNPISGHATLYWYQQILGQGPKLLIQFQNNGVVDDSQLPKDRFSAERLKGVDSTLKIQPAKLEDSAVYLCASSFVRGGSGPRNEQFFGPGTRLTVL.